This T cell receptor beta chain was obtained from a study of shared clonotypes between healthy human individuals. The V gene's germline CDR1 is SGHVS and CDR2 FNYEAQ. The CDR3 contains 12 residues. The V and J ends lost 3 bases and 6 bases respectively, with 5 bases between them. Naive CD8 populations comprised CD45RO-negative cells positively selected for CCR7, excluding terminally differentiated effector memory CD45RA+ cells. The method was immunoSEQ multiplex PCR; TCRdb's version includes in-frame clones alone and lacks a portion of them. The top ten clones hold approximately 1.2% of a sample with about 2 million clones, about 95% of them seen once.

Sample: naive CD8+ T cells sorted from blood. This receptor was identified in a man between 18 and 35 years old in good health. J is TRBJ2-2 and V is TRBV7-6, with D hard to call. The CDR3 nucleotides read TGTGCCAGCAGCTTTCCCCCCGGGGAGCTGTTTTTT. Encoded protein: CASSFPPGELFF. Drawing the rest from reference TRBV7-6 and TRBJ2-2, the complete variable domain is GAGVSQSPRYKVTKRGQDVALRCDPISGHVSLYWYRQALGQGPEFLTYFNYEAQQDKSGLPNDRFSAERPEGSISTLTIQRTEQRDSAMYRCASSFPPGELFFGEGSRLTVL.